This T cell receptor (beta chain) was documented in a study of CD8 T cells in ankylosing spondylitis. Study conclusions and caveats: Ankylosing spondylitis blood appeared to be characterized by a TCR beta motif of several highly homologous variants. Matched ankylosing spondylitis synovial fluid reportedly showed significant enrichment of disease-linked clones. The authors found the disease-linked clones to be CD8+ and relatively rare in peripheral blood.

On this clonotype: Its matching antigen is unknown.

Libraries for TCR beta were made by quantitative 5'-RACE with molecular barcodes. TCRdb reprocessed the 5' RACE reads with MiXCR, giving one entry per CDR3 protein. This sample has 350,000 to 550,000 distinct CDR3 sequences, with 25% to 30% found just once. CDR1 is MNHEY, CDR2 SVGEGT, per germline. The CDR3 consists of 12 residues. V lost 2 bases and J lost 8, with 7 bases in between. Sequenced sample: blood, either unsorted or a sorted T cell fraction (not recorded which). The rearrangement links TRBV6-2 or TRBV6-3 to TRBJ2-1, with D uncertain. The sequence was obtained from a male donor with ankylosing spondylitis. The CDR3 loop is CASSYVGYEQFF. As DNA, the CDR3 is TGTGCCAGCAGTTACGTAGGCTATGAGCAGTTCTTC.